This passage covers 32 T cell receptor beta chains from one sample sequenced in a study of early T cells in non-severe SARS-CoV-2 infection. TCRdb recomputed calls from the 5' RACE reads with MiXCR, one row per CDR3 protein. Of tens of thousands of distinct CDR3 sequences in the sample, around 5.2% were seen once. The sample taken for sequencing was whole blood. These receptor sequences come from an adult who was a healthcare worker with PCR-confirmed SARS-CoV-2 infection or an uninfected control (not recorded which).

This clonotype was seen at least ten times. The gene calls are TRBV20-1 and TRBJ2-1; 10 nucleotides match TRBD2. J was trimmed by 5 bases and V by 0 bases; bases with no gene match: 7. CDR3 length equals 16 residues. CDR1 is DFQATT and CDR2 is SNEGSKA in the germline V gene (reference sequence). The CDR3 reads CSARDIGTSVNNEQFF. CDR3 DNA: TGCAGTGCTAGAGATATCGGGACTAGCGTAAACAATGAGCAGTTCTTC.

In this sample, this clonotype turned up many times. The CDR3 protein is CSARDSQGNYGYTF. In DNA, the CDR3 is TGCAGTGCTAGAGATAGTCAGGGGAACTATGGCTACACCTTC. The chain carries TRBV20-1 and TRBJ1-2; tentative D call: TRBD1 (6 bases). This CDR3 is 14 amino acids long. Germline assignment: CDR1 DFQATT and CDR2 SNEGSKA (reference sequence). The ends were cut back, 0 bases at V and 2 bases at J, with 10 bases in the middle.

There are many counts of this clonotype. The V call is TRBV20-1, the J call TRBJ2-7, with D possibly matching TRBD2 (5 bases). Trimming cost V 4 bases and J 6 bases, with 19 bases left between them. Germline V gene data show CDR1 as DFQATT and CDR2 as SNEGSKA (reference sequence). CDR3 length: 14 amino acids. The CDR3 loop is CSAKCRGNGAEQYF. The CDR3 nucleotides are TGCAGTGCTAAGTGCCGGGGAAACGGAGCCGAGCAGTACTTC.

In its sample, this clonotype was seen a few times. V and J are TRBV7-2 and TRBJ2-7; D is unresolved. V dropped 1 base and J dropped 4 bases, with 14 bases sitting between them. The CDR3 totals 15 residues. Germline assignment: CDR1 SGHTA and CDR2 FQGNSA. The CDR3 coding sequence is TGTGCCAGCAGCTTAGAGTGGGGTGGATTTTACGAGCAGTACTTC. It is translated as CASSLEWGGFYEQYF.

There are a few counts of this clonotype. V gene TRBV20-1 combines with J gene TRBJ1-5; 10 bases agree with TRBD1. Germline values: CDR1 DFQATT, CDR2 SNEGSKA (reference sequence). CDR3 length: 16 residues. CDR3 sequence reads: CTYRRDRGFPYQPQHF. The CDR3 DNA sequence: TGCACCTACCGGAGGGACAGGGGTTTTCCCTATCAGCCCCAGCATTTT.

This clonotype was seen at least ten times. The chain combines TRBV19 with TRBJ1-5, with TRBD1 as a possible D gene (5 bases). Germline CDR1 is LNHDA and CDR2 is SQIVND (reference sequence). Trimming left V 6 bases short and J 5 bases short, with 17 bases between. CDR3 length: 15 residues. The CDR3 DNA sequence: TGTGCCAGTAGGGATTGGGGGAGGACCGATCAGCCCCAGCATTTT. Protein: CASRDWGRTDQPQHF. Variable domain in full (rest from reference TRBV19 and TRBJ1-5): DGGITQSPKYLFRKEGQNVTLSCEQNLNHDAMYWYRQDPGQGLRLIYYSQIVNDFQKGDIAEGYSVSREKKESFPLTVTSAQKNPTAFYLCASRDWGRTDQPQHFGDGTRLSIL.

This clonotype was observed at least ten times. One junction end disagrees with the germline gene, perhaps due to a read error. The genes are TRBV6-1 and TRBJ2-6; TRBD2 matches at 8 bases. Germline V gene data show CDR1 as MNHNS and CDR2 as SASEGT. This CDR3 is 17 amino acids long. The CDR3 DNA sequence: TGTGCCAGCAGAGAAGCGGGAGCCTGGGCTGGGGCCAACGTCCTGACTTTC. Its translation is CASREAGAWAGANVLTF.

This sequence joins TRBV27 and TRBJ1-1, with a weak D call TRBD1 (5 bases). CDR1 and CDR2 from the germline V gene are MNHEY and SMNVEV (reference sequence). This CDR3 has 13 residues. V lost 8 bases and J lost 6, with 16 bases in between. The DNA of the CDR3 is TGTGCCAGCGGGCAGGGTCGGGGTTCTGAAGCTTTCTTT. This encodes CASGQGRGSEAFF.

This chain uses TRBV28 with TRBJ2-1, with TRBD2 identical over 11 bases. CDR1 and CDR2 (germline): MDHEN, SYDVKM. The CDR3 sequence is 17 residues long. V shed 2 bases, J shed 9 bases, and the junction held 12 bases outside the gene matches. The CDR3 DNA is TGTGCCAGCAGTTTAACTAGCGGGAGAGTTGGGGCAGGTGAGCAGTTCTTC. Translated: CASSLTSGRVGAGEQFF.

There are a few counts of this clonotype. The chain links TRBV28 to TRBJ2-3, with 10 bases lining up with TRBD1. Per germline, CDR1 MDHEN and CDR2 SYDVKM. With V trimmed by 5 bases and J by 5 bases, 7 bases remained unmatched. This CDR3 comprises 15 residues. CDR3 sequence: CASSQPGQGIDTQYF. The CDR3 DNA sequence: TGTGCCAGCAGTCAGCCGGGACAGGGGATAGATACGCAGTATTTT.

The chain links TRBV20-1 to TRBJ1-6, with unresolved D. This CDR3 contains 13 residues. Germline V CDR1 and CDR2: DFQATT, SNEGSKA (reference sequence). V was clipped by 0 bases and J by 10 bases, with 10 bases between them. The CDR3 loop reads CSARETGGSPLHF. Written as DNA, the CDR3 is TGCAGTGCTAGAGAAACGGGTGGCTCACCCCTCCACTTT.

The chain is built from TRBV27 and TRBJ1-1; D might be TRBD1 (5 bases). Trimming shortened V by 9 bases and J by 1 base, and 15 bases separated the two germline ends. The germline gives CDR1 MNHEY, CDR2 SMNVEV (reference sequence). The CDR3 is 14 amino acids. CDR3 region: CARREATGNTEAFF. CDR3 DNA: TGTGCCAGGAGAGAAGCTACAGGGAACACTGAAGCTTTCTTT.

There are many counts of this clonotype. The chain carries TRBV20-1 and TRBJ2-1; TRBD2 is a possible D gene (6 bases). Germline V gives CDR1 DFQATT, CDR2 SNEGSKA (reference sequence). Trimming took off 6 bases at V and 0 bases at J, with 21 bases between the two ends. CDR3 size: 17 residues. The CDR3 DNA follows: TGCAGTGCCCCGCCTCTAGGGGCGGGGAACTCCTACAATGAGCAGTTCTTC. It translates to CSAPPLGAGNSYNEQFF.

This clonotype was recorded at least ten times. The chain recombines TRBV12-3 or TRBV12-4 with TRBJ1-1; 9 nucleotides align to TRBD1. The CDR3 totals 13 residues. The V gene end was trimmed by 6 bases and the J gene end by 7 bases; junction bases not matched to a gene: 6. CDR3 loop: CASRHRDRDEAFF. The CDR3 DNA follows: TGTGCCAGCAGGCACCGGGACAGGGATGAAGCTTTCTTT.

This clonotype was counted ten times or more. The chain uses TRBV19 and TRBJ2-3, with D uncertain. The length of the CDR3 is 13 residues. With 10 bases removed from V and 2 bases from J, the gap between germline ends came to 13 bases. Germline CDR1 is LNHDA and CDR2 is SQIVND (reference sequence). The CDR3 is CATRRPPTDTQYF. In DNA, the CDR3 is TGTGCCACCCGACGGCCGCCCACAGATACGCAGTATTTT.

This clonotype was observed at least ten times. V and J are TRBV20-1 and TRBJ2-4; 13 nucleotides agree with TRBD2. The CDR3 totals 16 residues. Unmatched junction bases numbered 8, after V lost 3 bases and J lost 6 bases. From germline, CDR1 is DFQATT and CDR2 SNEGSKA (reference sequence). CDR3 nucleotides: TGCAGTGCTAGGCTTTTAGGGACTAGCGGGGTAAACATTCAGTACTTC. Protein product: CSARLLGTSGVNIQYF.

By share, this clonotype ranks as medium-sized. V gene TRBV7-2 combines with J gene TRBJ2-1; 8 bases line up with TRBD2. There are 14 residues in the CDR3. Trimming took 5 bases from V and 8 from J; bases not matched to a gene: 8. Germline V gene lookup returns CDR1 SGHTA and CDR2 FQGNSA. The chain's CDR3 is CASSRQRGPDEQFF. CDR3 DNA: TGTGCCAGCAGCCGCCAGCGGGGGCCGGATGAGCAGTTCTTC. The full variable domain, rest sourced from reference TRBV7-2 and TRBJ2-1, is GAGVSQSPSNKVTEKGKDVELRCDPISGHTALYWYRQSLGQGLEFLIYFQGNSAPDKSGLPSDRFSAERTGGSVSTLTIQRTQQEDSAVYLCASSRQRGPDEQFFGPGTRLTVL.

CDR3 sequence: CASSLAGTSGGAATQYF. The CDR3 coding sequence is TGTGCCAGCAGCTTAGCCGGGACTAGCGGGGGGGCCGCTACGCAGTATTTT. The rearrangement uses TRBV7-2 and TRBJ2-3; 16 bases line up with TRBD2. The CDR3 has 17 residues. J gave up 8 bases and V 0 bases, and 5 bases lay outside the gene matches. CDR1 is SGHTA and CDR2 is FQGNSA in the germline V gene.

This clonotype occurred many times. The chain uses TRBV12-3 or TRBV12-4 and TRBJ1-2; D is unclear. The CDR3 covers 14 residues. Trimming pared 5 bases from V and 5 bases from J, leaving 15 bases between. CDR3 sequence (DNA): TGTGCCAGCAGTCCTCCCTCTGGGCCTTATGGCTACACCTTC. Its translation is CASSPPSGPYGYTF.

This clonotype has a handful of counts. The chain uses TRBV7-2 and TRBJ2-3; TRBD2 might be the D (6 bases). Trimming left V 0 bases short and J 0 bases short, with 7 bases between. Germline V lookup: CDR1 SGHTA, CDR2 FQGNSA. This CDR3 has 15 residues. The CDR3 DNA reads as TGTGCCAGCAGCTTAGCACTAGCTAGCACAGATACGCAGTATTTT. Its translation: CASSLALASTDTQYF. Looking up the rest from reference TRBV7-2 and TRBJ2-3 gives the full variable domain: GAGVSQSPSNKVTEKGKDVELRCDPISGHTALYWYRQSLGQGLEFLIYFQGNSAPDKSGLPSDRFSAERTGGSVSTLTIQRTQQEDSAVYLCASSLALASTDTQYFGPGTRLTVL.

There are many counts of this clonotype. The CDR3: CSADSGSQSYEQYF. The CDR3 DNA follows: TGCAGTGCTGATAGCGGGAGCCAGTCCTACGAGCAGTACTTC. This sequence joins TRBV20-1 and TRBJ2-7, with 9 bases aligning to TRBD2. The CDR3 sequence is 14 residues long. Germline V lookup: CDR1 DFQATT, CDR2 SNEGSKA (reference sequence). Trimming cost V 5 bases and J 1 base; bases outside gene matches: 6.

The chain couples TRBV7-9 to TRBJ1-5; 8 bases map to TRBD1. Trimming cost V 4 bases and J 2 bases; bases outside gene matches: 4. This CDR3 comprises 15 residues. CDR1 is SEHNR, CDR2 FQNEAQ, per germline (reference sequence). CDR3 amino acids: CASSSYRGGNQPQHF. Written as DNA, the CDR3 is TGTGCCAGCAGCTCGTACAGGGGGGGCAATCAGCCCCAGCATTTT.

At least ten counts were recorded for this clonotype. V is TRBV4-2 and J is TRBJ1-1; D is possibly TRBD1 (5 bases). The length of the CDR3 is 14 residues. Germline-derived CDR1 and CDR2 are LGHNA and YNFKEQ. V lost 4 bases to trimming and J lost 6 bases, with 15 bases between them. CDR3 sequence (DNA): TGTGCCAGCAGCCCCGGGGCTAACTTGGCTGAAGCTTTCTTT. Translating it yields CASSPGANLAEAFF.

This clonotype was observed many times. The chain joins TRBV18 to TRBJ1-3; D call uncertain. Germline V gene data show CDR1 as KGHSH and CDR2 as LQKENI. The CDR3 loop spans 16 amino acids. V was clipped by 0 bases and J by 1 base, with 10 bases between them. The CDR3 reads CASSPPGTRSGNTIYF. CDR3 DNA: TGTGCCAGCTCACCACCCGGTACCAGGTCTGGAAACACCATATATTTT. The full variable domain, in which reference TRBV18 and TRBJ1-3 provide the parts outside the CDR3, is NAGVMQNPRHLVRRRGQEARLRCSPMKGHSHVYWYRQLPEEGLKFMVYLQKENIIDESGMPKERFSAEFPKEGPSILRIQQVVRGDSAAYFCASSPPGTRSGNTIYFGEGSWLTVV.

Ten or more counts support this clonotype. The chain couples TRBV28 to TRBJ1-5; D gene uncertain. Trimming cost V 5 bases and J 7 bases, with 18 bases left between them. Germline CDR1 and CDR2: MDHEN and SYDVKM. This CDR3 spans 15 amino acids. DNA of the CDR3: TGTGCCAGCAGTCTCGGAACCCAAATCCCCCAGCCCCAGCATTTT. As protein: CASSLGTQIPQPQHF.

The rearrangement joins TRBV28 to TRBJ1-2; D possibly corresponds to TRBD1 (5 bases). This CDR3 contains 15 residues. CDR1 and CDR2 from the germline V gene are MDHEN and SYDVKM. The V gene lost 8 bases and the J gene lost 2 bases, with 18 bases spanning the gap. This CDR3 is CASGPTTRGNYGYTF. Here the CDR3 DNA reads TGTGCCAGCGGTCCTACAACCCGGGGGAACTATGGCTACACCTTC.

This clonotype occurred many times. This chain connects TRBV9 to TRBJ1-1; TRBD1 aligns across 11 bases. J lost 8 bases, V lost 0 bases, and 3 bases had no gene match. The CDR3 spans 14 residues. Germline-derived CDR1 and CDR2 are SGDLS and YYNGEE. In DNA, the CDR3 is TGTGCCAGCAGCGTAGCGAGGACAGGGGGCGAAGCTTTCTTT. Its translation: CASSVARTGGEAFF.

This clonotype has only a few counts. V and J are TRBV9 and TRBJ1-1; 8 nucleotides agree with TRBD1. This CDR3 comprises 13 residues. V shed 4 bases, J shed 10 bases, and the junction held 9 bases outside the gene matches. The germline V gene encodes CDR1 SGDLS and CDR2 YYNGEE. The CDR3: CASSPPDRAGAFF. The CDR3 bases are TGTGCCAGCAGCCCCCCGGACAGGGCGGGAGCTTTCTTT. The complete variable domain, with remaining parts taken from reference TRBV9 and TRBJ1-1, reads DSGVTQTPKHLITATGQRVTLRCSPRSGDLSVYWYQQSLDQGLQFLIQYYNGEERAKGNILERFSAQQFPDLHSELNLSSLELGDSALYFCASSPPDRAGAFFGQGTRLTVV.

This clonotype was detected a few times. V usage is TRBV2 and J usage is TRBJ2-1; the match to TRBD2 covers 9 bases. CDR1 and CDR2 (germline): SNHLY, FYNNEI. Losses at the gene ends were 6 bases for V and 5 bases for J; bases not matched to a gene: 11. This CDR3 has 16 amino acids. CDR3 in amino acids: CASSAFLTSGDNEQFF. The CDR3 DNA follows: TGTGCCAGCAGCGCCTTCCTGACTAGCGGAGACAATGAGCAGTTCTTC.

Only a few counts were recorded for this clonotype. This chain uses TRBV7-2 with TRBJ2-3, with D unclear. The CDR3 runs 13 residues. In germline, CDR1 is SGHTA, CDR2 FQGNSA. V lost 6 bases, J lost 1 base, and 8 bases lay in between. CDR3 nucleotides: TGTGCCAGCAGGGCCCCGGGCACAGATACGCAGTATTTT. Translated, it gives CASRAPGTDTQYF.

The sample holds many counts of this clonotype. This sequence joins TRBV10-3 and TRBJ2-3; D gene ambiguous. Trimming took off 2 bases at V and 0 bases at J, with 6 bases between the two ends. Germline V CDR1 and CDR2: ENHRY, SYGVKD. This CDR3 region has 14 residues. This CDR3 reads CAISEVASTDTQYF. The CDR3 bases are TGTGCCATCAGTGAGGTGGCGAGCACAGATACGCAGTATTTT.

There are many counts of this clonotype. J is TRBJ2-7 and V is TRBV6-2 or TRBV6-3; maybe TRBD2 (5 bases). V was cut by 5 bases and J by 6 bases, with 14 bases left in between. The CDR3 spans 13 residues. The germline gives CDR1 MNHEY, CDR2 SVGEGT. CDR3 residues: CASSGPLALEQYF. CDR3 nucleotides: TGTGCCAGCAGTGGGCCCCTAGCTCTCGAGCAGTACTTC.